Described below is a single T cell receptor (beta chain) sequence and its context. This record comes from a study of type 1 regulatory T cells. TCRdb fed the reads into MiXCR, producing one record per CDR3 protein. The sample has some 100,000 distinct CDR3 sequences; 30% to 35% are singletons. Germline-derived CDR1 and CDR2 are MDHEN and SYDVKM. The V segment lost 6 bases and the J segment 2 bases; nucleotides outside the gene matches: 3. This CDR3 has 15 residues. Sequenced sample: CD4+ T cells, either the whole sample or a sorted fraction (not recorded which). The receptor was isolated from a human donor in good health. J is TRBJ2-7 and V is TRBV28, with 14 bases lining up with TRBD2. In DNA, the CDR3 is TGTGCCAGCAGCCCGACTAGCGGGAGGGCCTACGAGCAGTACTTC. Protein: CASSPTSGRAYEQYF.